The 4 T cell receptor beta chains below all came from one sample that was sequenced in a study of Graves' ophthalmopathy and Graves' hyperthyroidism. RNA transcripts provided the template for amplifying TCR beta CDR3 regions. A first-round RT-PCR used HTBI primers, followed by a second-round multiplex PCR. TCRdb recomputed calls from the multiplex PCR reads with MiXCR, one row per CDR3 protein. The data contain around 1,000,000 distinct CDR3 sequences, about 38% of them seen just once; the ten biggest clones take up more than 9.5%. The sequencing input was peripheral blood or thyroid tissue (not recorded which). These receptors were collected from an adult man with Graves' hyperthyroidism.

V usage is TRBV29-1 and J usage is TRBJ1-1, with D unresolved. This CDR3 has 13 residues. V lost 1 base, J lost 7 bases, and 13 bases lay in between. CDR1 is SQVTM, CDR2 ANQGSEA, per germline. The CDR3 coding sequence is TGCAGCGTTGAAGGAGGCGGAGATAATGAAGCTTTCTTT. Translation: CSVEGGGDNEAFF.

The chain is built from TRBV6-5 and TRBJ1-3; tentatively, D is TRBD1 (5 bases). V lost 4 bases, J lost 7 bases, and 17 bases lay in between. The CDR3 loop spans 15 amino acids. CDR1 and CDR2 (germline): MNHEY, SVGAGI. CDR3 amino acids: CASSSGAAFGNTIYF. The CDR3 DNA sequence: TGTGCCAGCAGTTCTGGGGCCGCGTTTGGGAACACCATATATTTT.

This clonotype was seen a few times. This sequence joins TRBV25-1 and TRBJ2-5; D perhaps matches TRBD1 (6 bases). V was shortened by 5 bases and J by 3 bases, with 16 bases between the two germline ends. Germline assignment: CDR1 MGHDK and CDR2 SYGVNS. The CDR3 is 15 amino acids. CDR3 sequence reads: CASSLPPNREETQYF. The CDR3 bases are TGTGCCAGCAGTTTACCTCCCAACAGGGAAGAGACCCAGTACTTC. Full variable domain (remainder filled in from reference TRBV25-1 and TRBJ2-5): EADIYQTPRYLVIGTGKKITLECSQTMGHDKMYWYQQDPGMELHLIHYSYGVNSTEKGDLSSESTVSRIRTEHFPLTLESARPSHTSQYLCASSLPPNREETQYFGPGTRLLVL.

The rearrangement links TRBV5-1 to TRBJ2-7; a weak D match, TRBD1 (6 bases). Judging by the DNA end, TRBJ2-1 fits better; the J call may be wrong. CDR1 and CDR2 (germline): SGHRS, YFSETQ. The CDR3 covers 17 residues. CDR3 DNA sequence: TGCGCCAGCAGCCCGACCTACCCCAGGGGAACCTACAATGAGCAGTTCTTC. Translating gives CASSPTYPRGTYNEQFF.